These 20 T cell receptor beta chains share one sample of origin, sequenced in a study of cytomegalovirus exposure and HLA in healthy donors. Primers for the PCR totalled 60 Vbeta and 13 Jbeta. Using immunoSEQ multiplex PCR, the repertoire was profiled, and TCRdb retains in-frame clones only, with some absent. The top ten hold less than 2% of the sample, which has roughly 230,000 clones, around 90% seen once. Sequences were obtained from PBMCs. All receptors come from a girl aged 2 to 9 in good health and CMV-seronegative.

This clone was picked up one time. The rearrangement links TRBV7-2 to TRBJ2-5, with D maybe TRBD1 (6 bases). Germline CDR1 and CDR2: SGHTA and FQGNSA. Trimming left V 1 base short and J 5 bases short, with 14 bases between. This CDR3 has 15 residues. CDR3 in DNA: TGTGCCAGCAGCTTAGTGGCCAGGGGAACGGAGACCCAGTACTTC. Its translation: CASSLVARGTETQYF.

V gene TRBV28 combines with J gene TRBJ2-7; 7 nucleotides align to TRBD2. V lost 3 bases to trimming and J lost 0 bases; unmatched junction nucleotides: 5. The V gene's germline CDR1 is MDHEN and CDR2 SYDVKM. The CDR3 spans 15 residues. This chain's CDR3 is CASSLQGGSSYEQYF. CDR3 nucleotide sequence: TGTGCCAGCAGTTTGCAGGGAGGGAGCTCCTACGAGCAGTACTTC.

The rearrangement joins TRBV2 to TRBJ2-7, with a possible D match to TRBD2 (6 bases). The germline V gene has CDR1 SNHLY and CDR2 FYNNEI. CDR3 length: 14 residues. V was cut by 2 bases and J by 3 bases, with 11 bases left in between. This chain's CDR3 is CASSESWGVYEQYF. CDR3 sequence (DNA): TGTGCCAGCAGTGAATCCTGGGGGGTCTACGAGCAGTACTTC.

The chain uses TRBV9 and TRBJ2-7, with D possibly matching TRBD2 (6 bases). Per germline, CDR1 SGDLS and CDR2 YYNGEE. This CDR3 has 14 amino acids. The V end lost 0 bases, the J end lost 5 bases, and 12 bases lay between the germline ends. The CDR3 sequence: CASSVGLAIHEQYF. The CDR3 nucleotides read TGTGCCAGCAGCGTAGGGCTAGCGATCCACGAGCAGTACTTC.

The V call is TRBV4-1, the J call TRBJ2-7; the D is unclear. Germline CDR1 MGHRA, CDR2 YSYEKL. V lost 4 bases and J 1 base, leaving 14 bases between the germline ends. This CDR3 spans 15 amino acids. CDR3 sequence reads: CASSPNLGSSYEQYF. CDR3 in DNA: TGCGCCAGCAGCCCTAACCTAGGATCGTCCTACGAGCAGTACTTC.

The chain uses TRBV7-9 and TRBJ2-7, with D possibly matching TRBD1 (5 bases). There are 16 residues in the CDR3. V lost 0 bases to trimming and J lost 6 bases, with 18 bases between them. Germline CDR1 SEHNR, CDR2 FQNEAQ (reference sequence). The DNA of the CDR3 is TGTGCCAGCAGCTTAGCGGGTGGACACCCCGTTGGCGAGCAGTACTTC. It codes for CASSLAGGHPVGEQYF.

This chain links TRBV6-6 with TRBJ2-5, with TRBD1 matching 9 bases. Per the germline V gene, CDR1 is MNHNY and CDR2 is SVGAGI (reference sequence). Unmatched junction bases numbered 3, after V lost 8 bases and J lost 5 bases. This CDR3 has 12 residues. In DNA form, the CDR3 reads TGTGCCAGCGGACAGGGGATGGAGACCCAGTACTTC. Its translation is CASGQGMETQYF.

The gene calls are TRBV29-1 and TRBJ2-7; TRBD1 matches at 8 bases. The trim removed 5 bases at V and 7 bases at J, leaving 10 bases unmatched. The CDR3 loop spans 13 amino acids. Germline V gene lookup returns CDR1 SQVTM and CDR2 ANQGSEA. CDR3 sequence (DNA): TGCAGCGTTTGGCCAGGGGGCGCGGGGGAGCAGTACTTC. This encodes CSVWPGGAGEQYF.

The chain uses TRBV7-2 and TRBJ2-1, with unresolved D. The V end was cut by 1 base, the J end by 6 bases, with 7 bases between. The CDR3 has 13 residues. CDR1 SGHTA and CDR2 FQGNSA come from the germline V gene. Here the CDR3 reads CASSLDSGNEQFF. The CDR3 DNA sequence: TGTGCCAGCAGCTTAGATAGTGGCAATGAGCAGTTCTTC.

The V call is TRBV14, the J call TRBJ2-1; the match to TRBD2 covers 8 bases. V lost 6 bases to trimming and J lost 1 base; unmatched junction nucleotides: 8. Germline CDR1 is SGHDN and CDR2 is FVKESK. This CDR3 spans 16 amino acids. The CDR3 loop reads CASSLLGTRSYNEQFF. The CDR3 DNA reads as TGTGCCAGCAGTCTACTCGGGACTAGATCCTACAATGAGCAGTTCTTC.

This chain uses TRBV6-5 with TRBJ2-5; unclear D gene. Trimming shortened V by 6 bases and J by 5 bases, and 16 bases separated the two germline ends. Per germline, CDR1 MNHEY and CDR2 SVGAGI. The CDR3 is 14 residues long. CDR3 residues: CASRRSDSYETQYF. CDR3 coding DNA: TGTGCCAGCAGGCGATCTGACTCGTATGAGACCCAGTACTTC.

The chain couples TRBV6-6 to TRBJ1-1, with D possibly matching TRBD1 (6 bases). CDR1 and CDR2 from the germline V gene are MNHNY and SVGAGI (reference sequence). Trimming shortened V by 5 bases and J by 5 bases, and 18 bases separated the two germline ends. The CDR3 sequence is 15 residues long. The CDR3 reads CASSVMDSDSTEAFF. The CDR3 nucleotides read TGTGCCAGCAGTGTAATGGACAGTGATTCGACTGAAGCTTTCTTT.

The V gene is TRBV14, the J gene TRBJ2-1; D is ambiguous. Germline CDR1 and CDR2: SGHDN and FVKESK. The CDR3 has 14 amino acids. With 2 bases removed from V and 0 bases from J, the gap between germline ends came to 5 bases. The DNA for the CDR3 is TGTGCCAGCAGCCAATTCATCTCCTACAATGAGCAGTTCTTC. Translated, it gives CASSQFISYNEQFF. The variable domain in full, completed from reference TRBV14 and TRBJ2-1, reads EAGVTQFPSHSVIEKGQTVTLRCDPISGHDNLYWYRRVMGKEIKFLLHFVKESKQDESGMPNNRFLAERTGGTYSTLKVQPAELEDSGVYFCASSQFISYNEQFFGPGTRLTVL.

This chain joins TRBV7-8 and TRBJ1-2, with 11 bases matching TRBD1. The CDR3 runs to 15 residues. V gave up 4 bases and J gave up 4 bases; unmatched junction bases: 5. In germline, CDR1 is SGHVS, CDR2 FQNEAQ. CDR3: CASSYPGTGGYGYTF. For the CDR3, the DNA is TGTGCCAGCAGCTACCCAGGGACAGGGGGCTATGGCTACACCTTC.

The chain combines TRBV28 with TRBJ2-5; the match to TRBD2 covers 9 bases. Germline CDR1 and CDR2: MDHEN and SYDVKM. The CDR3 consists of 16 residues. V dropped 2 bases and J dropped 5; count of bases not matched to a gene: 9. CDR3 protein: CASSLGTSSFGETQYF. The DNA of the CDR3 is TGTGCCAGCAGTTTAGGGACTAGCTCCTTCGGGGAGACCCAGTACTTC.

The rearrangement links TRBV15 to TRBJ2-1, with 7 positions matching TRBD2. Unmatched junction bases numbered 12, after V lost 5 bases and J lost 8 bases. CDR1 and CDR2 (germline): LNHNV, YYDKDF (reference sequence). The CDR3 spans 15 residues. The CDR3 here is CATSLGASGGDEQFF. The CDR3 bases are TGTGCCACCAGCCTTGGGGCTAGCGGAGGCGATGAGCAGTTCTTC.

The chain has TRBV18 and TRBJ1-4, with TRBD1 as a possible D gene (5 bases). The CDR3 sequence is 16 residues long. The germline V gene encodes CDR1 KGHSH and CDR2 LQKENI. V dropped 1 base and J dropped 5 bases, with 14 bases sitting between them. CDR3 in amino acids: CASSPQSAGSNEKLFF. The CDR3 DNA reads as TGTGCCAGCTCACCACAATCGGCAGGGTCCAATGAAAAACTGTTTTTT. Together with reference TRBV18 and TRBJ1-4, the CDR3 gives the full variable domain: NAGVMQNPRHLVRRRGQEARLRCSPMKGHSHVYWYRQLPEEGLKFMVYLQKENIIDESGMPKERFSAEFPKEGPSILRIQQVVRGDSAAYFCASSPQSAGSNEKLFFGSGTQLSVL.

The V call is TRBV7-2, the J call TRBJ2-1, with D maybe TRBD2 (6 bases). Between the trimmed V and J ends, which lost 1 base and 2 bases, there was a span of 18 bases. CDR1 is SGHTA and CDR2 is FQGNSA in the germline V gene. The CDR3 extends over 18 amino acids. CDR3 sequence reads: CASSLGLIGGFAYNEQFF. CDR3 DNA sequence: TGTGCCAGCAGCTTAGGGTTAATTGGGGGGTTTGCCTACAATGAGCAGTTCTTC.

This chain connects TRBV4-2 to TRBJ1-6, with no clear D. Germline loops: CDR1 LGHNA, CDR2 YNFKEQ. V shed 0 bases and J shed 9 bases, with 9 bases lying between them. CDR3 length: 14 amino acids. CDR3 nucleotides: TGTGCCAGCAGCCAAGAACGGGTTGGTTCACCCCTCCACTTT. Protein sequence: CASSQERVGSPLHF.

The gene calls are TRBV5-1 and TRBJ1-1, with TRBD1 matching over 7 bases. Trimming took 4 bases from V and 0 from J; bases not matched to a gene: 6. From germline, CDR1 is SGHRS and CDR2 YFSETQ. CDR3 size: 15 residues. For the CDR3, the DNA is TGCGCCAGCAGCCTTCCGGGACAGTTGAACACTGAAGCTTTCTTT. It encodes CASSLPGQLNTEAFF.